These 28 T cell receptor beta chains came from one sample sequenced in a study of blood T cells in healthy people across ages. Through a sample-barcoded 5' primer and a J-beta primer mix, a second PCR was run for about 6 to 11 cycles. Using its own MiXCR run on the 5' RACE reads, TCRdb lists one record per CDR3 protein. The sample gives nearly 800,000 distinct CDR3 sequences, 45% to 70% of which show up once; roughly 25% is in the top ten. Source material: blood. These receptors were collected from a man aged 40-49 years in good health.

This chain uses TRBV6-2 or TRBV6-3 with TRBJ2-5, with unresolved D. Germline V gene lookup returns CDR1 MNHEY and CDR2 SVGEGT. The V end was cut by 5 bases, the J end by 4 bases, with 17 bases between. The CDR3 sequence is 15 residues long. The DNA of the CDR3 is TGTGCCAGCAGTCTCTCTAAAGGCGGCCGAGAGACCCAGTACTTC. This gives the protein CASSLSKGGRETQYF.

The chain combines TRBV5-1 with TRBJ2-1; TRBD1 is a possible D gene (5 bases). V lost 5 bases and J lost 5, with 11 bases in between. Germline V gene sequence: CDR1 SGHRS, CDR2 YFSETQ. CDR3 size: 13 residues. The CDR3 loop is CASSLTDDNEQFF. The CDR3 DNA follows: TGCGCCAGCAGTCTGACAGATGACAATGAGCAGTTCTTC.

The chain uses TRBV5-4 and TRBJ1-1; TRBD1 is a possible D gene (5 bases). Trimming removed 0 bases from V and 0 bases from J, with 9 bases in between. Germline lookup yields CDR1 SGHNT and CDR2 YYREEE (reference sequence). The CDR3 totals 15 residues. The CDR3 loop is CASSLEAGLNTEAFF. The CDR3 bases are TGTGCCAGCAGCTTGGAGGCAGGGCTGAACACTGAAGCTTTCTTT.

Comments on this clonotype: The junction shows a germline mismatch at one end, possibly a read error. V usage is TRBV18 and J usage is TRBJ2-5; D unresolved. The closer fit of TRBJ2-7 to the DNA end suggests the J call may be wrong. The CDR3 has 12 residues. The germline CDR1 and CDR2 sequences are KGHSH and LQKENI. The CDR3 bases are TGTGCCACCTCAGCAAGCTCCTACGAGCAGTACTTC. Its protein product is CATSASSYEQYF.

The chain couples TRBV20-1 to TRBJ2-5; TRBD1 aligns across 7 bases. This CDR3 contains 14 residues. Trimming took 5 bases from V and 4 from J; bases not matched to a gene: 10. Germline lookup yields CDR1 DFQATT and CDR2 SNEGSKA (reference sequence). The CDR3: CSAHSTRQGETQYF. The CDR3 coding sequence is TGCAGTGCTCACTCAACCCGACAGGGAGAGACCCAGTACTTC.

The V call is TRBV7-3, the J call TRBJ2-3; D possibly corresponds to TRBD1 (5 bases). This CDR3 is 18 amino acids long. The germline V and J ends were trimmed by 2 bases and 4 bases, with 22 bases remaining between them. Germline-derived CDR1 and CDR2 are SGHTA and FQGTGA. The CDR3 protein is CASSLRAFDRGHPDTQYF. CDR3 sequence (DNA): TGTGCCAGCAGCTTACGGGCCTTTGATAGGGGCCACCCAGATACGCAGTATTTT.

This clonotype showed up just a few times. The gene calls are TRBV7-9 and TRBJ2-5, with 7 bases identical to TRBD1. CDR1 SEHNR and CDR2 FQNEAQ come from the germline V gene (reference sequence). The junction had 8 bases not matched to a gene; V was cut back by 8 bases and J by 5 bases. The CDR3 spans 13 residues. This chain's CDR3 is CASSPPQGETQYF. For the CDR3, the DNA is TGTGCCAGCTCACCACCACAGGGGGAGACCCAGTACTTC.

The CDR3 spells CASSPPLSGVNEQYF. Written as DNA, the CDR3 is TGTGCCAGCAGTCCTCCTTTGAGCGGGGTCAATGAGCAGTACTTC. This rearrangement joins TRBV6-5 to TRBJ2-5, with TRBD2 identical over 7 bases. The CDR3 has 15 amino acids. The V segment lost 5 bases and the J segment 11 bases; nucleotides outside the gene matches: 17. CDR1 and CDR2 (germline): MNHEY, SVGAGI.

The rearrangement uses TRBV7-7 and TRBJ2-5; D possibly uses TRBD1 or TRBD2 (5 bases each). The V gene's germline CDR1 is SSHAT and CDR2 FNYEAQ (reference sequence). CDR3 length equals 14 residues. V was pared by 5 bases and J by 3 bases, with 13 bases between. The CDR3 region has the DNA TGTGCCAGCAGCCTCCGCGAGGGGAAAGAGACCCAGTACTTC. Its translation is CASSLREGKETQYF.

The rearrangement joins TRBV9 to TRBJ2-6, with TRBD1 as a possible D gene (6 bases). The CDR3 consists of 17 residues. V lost 4 bases to trimming and J lost 1 base, with 15 bases between them. Germline assignment: CDR1 SGDLS and CDR2 YYNGEE. CDR3: CASSKNPDRSGANVLTF. The DNA of the CDR3 is TGTGCCAGCAGCAAGAACCCCGACAGGTCTGGGGCCAACGTCCTGACTTTC.

The chain carries TRBV28 and TRBJ1-1; D remains ambiguous. The CDR3 is 12 residues long. CDR1 and CDR2 (germline): MDHEN, SYDVKM. Trimming removed 6 bases at V and 3 bases at J, with 8 bases between. CDR3: CASSGEHTEAFF. The CDR3 DNA is TGTGCCAGCAGCGGGGAACACACTGAAGCTTTCTTT.

Written as DNA, the CDR3 is TGCAGTGCCGACGTGCAGGGTTACAATGAGCAGTTCTTC. Its translation: CSADVQGYNEQFF. The chain combines TRBV20-1 with TRBJ2-1; a possible D gene is TRBD1 (5 bases). Germline-derived CDR1 and CDR2 are DFQATT and SNEGSKA (reference sequence). The CDR3 spans 13 residues. Trimming removed 6 bases from V and 4 bases from J, with 13 bases in between.

CDR3 loop: CASSSYRGSYGYTF. CDR3 coding DNA: TGTGCCAGCAGTTCATACAGGGGTAGCTATGGCTACACCTTC. The chain couples TRBV28 to TRBJ1-2, with 7 positions matching TRBD1. Trimming removed 4 bases from V and 4 bases from J; junction bases left unmatched: 6. The CDR3 consists of 14 residues. Germline V gene sequence: CDR1 MDHEN, CDR2 SYDVKM.

The chain recombines TRBV20-1 with TRBJ2-4; no clear D. With the DNA end fitting TRBJ2-7 better, the J assignment may be wrong. The CDR3 length is 12 residues. Germline V gene data show CDR1 as DFQATT and CDR2 as SNEGSKA (reference sequence). Here the CDR3 reads CSARAVGYEQYF. The CDR3 DNA is TGCAGTGCTAGGGCCGTAGGCTACGAGCAGTACTTC.

This clonotype was detected once. The chain recombines TRBV6-5 with TRBJ2-7, with D uncertain. With the DNA end fitting TRBJ2-5 better, the J assignment may be wrong. The V gene's germline CDR1 is MNHEY and CDR2 SVGAGI. The CDR3 has 14 residues. The CDR3 bases are TGTGCCAGCAGTCCCGGCCTAATCGGAGAGACCCAGTACTTC. Its protein is CASSPGLIGETQYF.

The chain uses TRBV10-3 and TRBJ2-1; 9 bases agree with TRBD2. V dropped 5 bases and J dropped 9; count of bases not matched to a gene: 14. Germline lookup yields CDR1 ENHRY and CDR2 SYGVKD. The CDR3 runs 16 residues. CDR3 loop: CAISPPQGGGAREQFF. CDR3 DNA: TGTGCCATCAGTCCCCCCCAGGGCGGGGGGGCGCGTGAGCAGTTCTTC.

The DNA for the CDR3 is TGTGCCAGCAGCAACTACAGGGACCAGCCCCAGCATTTT. Translated, it gives CASSNYRDQPQHF. The chain employs TRBV28 and TRBJ1-5, with D perhaps TRBD1 (6 bases). There are 13 residues in the CDR3. Germline V gene data show CDR1 as MDHEN and CDR2 as SYDVKM. V gave up 6 bases and J gave up 7 bases, with 13 bases separating them.

This clonotype was observed a few times. The rearrangement uses TRBV6-5 and TRBJ1-2, with D tentatively TRBD1 (5 bases). This CDR3 has 13 residues. Germline CDR1 is MNHEY and CDR2 is SVGAGI. The V gene lost 4 bases and the J gene lost 4 bases, with 10 bases spanning the gap. The CDR3 region is CASSFDRLYGYTF. DNA for the CDR3: TGTGCCAGCAGTTTCGACAGACTCTATGGCTACACCTTC.

The chain uses TRBV3-1 and TRBJ2-1, with D unclear. Germline-derived CDR1 and CDR2 are LGHDT and YNNKEL (reference sequence). Trimming pared 5 bases from V and 5 bases from J, leaving 16 bases between. The CDR3 runs to 15 residues. This CDR3 reads CASSKKGRPDNEQFF. As DNA, the CDR3 is TGTGCCAGCAGCAAGAAAGGACGTCCTGACAATGAGCAGTTCTTC.

The chain has TRBV7-9 and TRBJ2-7; TRBD1 matches 10 bases. With V trimmed by 5 bases and J by 6 bases, 7 bases remained unmatched. The CDR3 spans 14 residues. CDR1 is SEHNR, CDR2 FQNEAQ, per germline (reference sequence). CDR3: CASSAGTGVSEQYF. CDR3 nucleotides: TGTGCCAGCAGCGCCGGGACAGGGGTTTCCGAGCAGTACTTC.

The chain combines TRBV5-1 with TRBJ2-2, with 7 positions matching TRBD1. The CDR3 has 17 residues. J was trimmed by 6 bases and V by 4 bases; bases with no gene match: 15. Germline V lookup: CDR1 SGHRS, CDR2 YFSETQ. The CDR3: CASSRRDSGAIAGELFF. The CDR3 DNA is TGCGCCAGCAGCCGAAGGGACAGCGGAGCGATTGCCGGGGAGCTGTTTTTT. The entire variable domain, with the rest obtained from reference TRBV5-1 and TRBJ2-2, is as follows: KAGVTQTPRYLIKTRGQQVTLSCSPISGHRSVSWYQQTPGQGLQFLFEYFSETQRNKGNFPGRFSGRQFSNSRSEMNVSTLELGDSALYLCASSRRDSGAIAGELFFGEGSRLTVL.

This clonotype has just a few counts. The V gene is TRBV29-1, the J gene TRBJ2-4; the D is unclear. Trimming shortened V by 2 bases and J by 0 bases, and 17 bases separated the two germline ends. The V gene's germline CDR1 is SQVTM and CDR2 ANQGSEA. This CDR3 contains 17 residues. This chain's CDR3 is CSVESWSLILAKNIQYF. CDR3 coding DNA: TGCAGCGTTGAATCGTGGTCGCTGATCTTAGCCAAAAACATTCAGTACTTC.

The genes are TRBV7-8 and TRBJ1-2; TRBD1 might be the D (5 bases). Between the trimmed V and J ends, which lost 1 base and 2 bases, there was a span of 8 bases. Germline lookup yields CDR1 SGHVS and CDR2 FQNEAQ. The CDR3 loop spans 14 amino acids. The CDR3: CASSLGRQNYGYTF. The CDR3 nucleotides are TGTGCCAGCAGCTTAGGAAGACAGAACTATGGCTACACCTTC.

This clonotype was detected only a few times. The chain employs TRBV5-1 and TRBJ2-1; D gene uncertain. This CDR3 region has 12 residues. Trimming cost V 5 bases and J 8 bases, with 11 bases left between them. Germline lookup yields CDR1 SGHRS and CDR2 YFSETQ. CDR3 nucleotide sequence: TGCGCCAGCAGTCCTTCGCTACATGAGCAGTTCTTC. This encodes CASSPSLHEQFF.

A few counts support this clonotype. This chain links TRBV20-1 with TRBJ2-5, with 7 nucleotides matching TRBD1. The J call is uncertain, as TRBJ2-7 better fits the DNA end. The CDR3 totals 11 residues. Germline V gene data show CDR1 as DFQATT and CDR2 as SNEGSKA (reference sequence). The CDR3 sequence: CSARQGHEQYF. DNA for the CDR3: TGCAGTGCCCGACAGGGTCACGAGCAGTACTTC.

This rearrangement joins TRBV7-2 to TRBJ1-1; D possibly corresponds to TRBD1 (5 bases). The CDR3 has 13 amino acids. V lost 1 base to trimming and J lost 8 bases, with 11 bases between them. Germline-derived CDR1 and CDR2 are SGHTA and FQGNSA. CDR3 in DNA: TGTGCCAGCAGCTTAGTAAGGGGACGGGAAGCTTTCTTT. Translating gives CASSLVRGREAFF. The full variable domain, completed using reference TRBV7-2 and TRBJ1-1, is GAGVSQSPSNKVTEKGKDVELRCDPISGHTALYWYRQSLGQGLEFLIYFQGNSAPDKSGLPSDRFSAERTGGSVSTLTIQRTQQEDSAVYLCASSLVRGREAFFGQGTRLTVV.

V and J are TRBV20-1 and TRBJ1-4; TRBD1 is a possible D gene (6 bases). The CDR3 loop spans 13 amino acids. Between the trimmed V and J ends, which lost 7 bases and 8 bases, there was a span of 17 bases. The germline V gene has CDR1 DFQATT and CDR2 SNEGSKA (reference sequence). DNA of the CDR3: TGCAGTGTCAAGCAGGGGTGGGGGGAAAAACTGTTTTTT. Translated: CSVKQGWGEKLFF.

CDR3: CASSQDFVGNEQFF. The DNA for the CDR3 is TGCGCCAGCAGCCAAGATTTCGTGGGCAATGAGCAGTTCTTC. The rearrangement joins TRBV4-3 to TRBJ2-1; D gene ambiguous. This CDR3 is built from 14 residues. Per germline, CDR1 LGHNA and CDR2 YSLEER. Trimming stripped 0 bases from V and 6 bases from J, with 9 bases between.